Listed below are T cell receptor beta chains from one sample, sequenced in a study of low-dose radiotherapy and immunotherapy resistance in tumors. Via MiXCR, TCRdb re-called the reads, giving one row per CDR3 protein. The sample carries about 30,000 distinct CDR3 sequences, around 50% recorded once. This material consisted of PBMCs, taken after low-dose radiotherapy plus immunotherapy. Source of these receptors: a male donor with gallbladder cancer. Each CDR3 is given with its conserved first and last residue. A D gene is named only where the DNA matches it firmly. Clone size is shown for a subset of rows, as once, few, many or a class of expanded clone.

J gene: TRBJ2-1
D gene: -
V gene: TRBV20-1
clone size: -
CDR3 protein: CSASPGVDYNEQFF
CDR3 DNA: TGCAGTGCTTCTCCGGGGGTCGACTACAATGAGCAGTTCTTC

J gene: TRBJ1-2
D gene: TRBD1
V gene: TRBV14
clone size: -
CDR3 protein: CASSTRDRDGYTF
CDR3 DNA: TGTGCCAGCAGCACCCGGGACAGGGATGGCTACACCTTC

J gene: TRBJ2-7
D gene: -
V gene: TRBV6-1
clone size: many
CDR3 protein: CASSEPAQQSVEQYF
CDR3 DNA: TGTGCCAGCAGTGAACCCGCCCAGCAGTCCGTCGAGCAGTACTTC

J gene: TRBJ2-3
D gene: TRBD2
V gene: TRBV7-3
clone size: many
CDR3 protein: CASSLAGAADTQYF
CDR3 DNA: TGTGCCAGCAGCTTAGCGGGAGCGGCAGATACGCAGTATTTT

J gene: TRBJ2-5
D gene: TRBD2
V gene: TRBV28
clone size: -
CDR3 protein: CASSLRGYGTRASETQYF
CDR3 DNA: TGTGCCAGCAGTTTAAGGGGATACGGGACTAGGGCGTCGGAGACCCAGTACTTC

J gene: TRBJ2-7
D gene: -
V gene: TRBV5-1
clone size: once
CDR3 protein: CASSPSGDSYEQYF
CDR3 DNA: TGCGCCAGCAGCCCTTCGGGGGATTCCTACGAGCAGTACTTC

J gene: TRBJ2-7
D gene: TRBD1
V gene: TRBV28
clone size: medium-sized
CDR3 protein: CASSLPGGRYEQYF
CDR3 DNA: TGTGCCAGCAGTTTACCAGGGGGCCGGTACGAGCAGTACTTC

J gene: TRBJ2-7
D gene: -
V gene: TRBV7-9
clone size: many
CDR3 protein: CASSLLSSLEQYF
CDR3 DNA: TGTGCCAGCAGCTTATTGTCCTCCCTCGAGCAGTACTTC

J gene: TRBJ2-1
D gene: -
V gene: TRBV2
clone size: -
CDR3 protein: CASSERVGSYNEQFF
CDR3 DNA: TGTGCCAGCAGTGAACGAGTGGGGTCCTACAATGAGCAGTTCTTC

J gene: TRBJ2-7
D gene: -
V gene: TRBV6-4
clone size: once
CDR3 protein: CASSAHRSSYEQYF
CDR3 DNA: TGTGCCAGCAGTGCACACCGGAGCTCCTACGAGCAGTACTTC

J gene: TRBJ1-5
D gene: -
V gene: TRBV29-1
clone size: -
CDR3 protein: CSVADSLLAPQHF
CDR3 DNA: TGCAGCGTCGCAGACAGCCTCCTGGCGCCCCAGCATTTT

J gene: TRBJ2-2
D gene: TRBD1
V gene: TRBV5-5
clone size: -
CDR3 protein: CASSFTGAVNTGELFF
CDR3 DNA: TGTGCCAGCAGCTTTACAGGGGCGGTTAACACCGGGGAGCTGTTTTTT

J gene: TRBJ2-1
D gene: TRBD1
V gene: TRBV5-4
clone size: medium-sized
CDR3 protein: CASSSWDSQQYNEQFF
CDR3 DNA: TGTGCCAGCAGCTCGTGGGACAGCCAACAATACAATGAGCAGTTCTTC

J gene: TRBJ2-1
D gene: -
V gene: TRBV5-1
clone size: -
CDR3 protein: CASSLEGGGPSEQFF
CDR3 DNA: TGCGCCAGCAGCTTGGAGGGGGGAGGGCCGTCCGAGCAGTTCTTC

J gene: TRBJ2-5
D gene: TRBD1
V gene: TRBV6-7
clone size: medium-sized
CDR3 protein: CASRSDRGLETQYF
CDR3 DNA: TGTGCCAGCAGATCGGACAGGGGTCTGGAGACCCAGTACTTC

J gene: TRBJ2-7
D gene: TRBD2
V gene: TRBV30
clone size: -
CDR3 protein: CAWSSLAEPYEQYF
CDR3 DNA: TGTGCCTGGAGTTCGCTAGCGGAACCTTACGAGCAGTACTTC

J gene: TRBJ2-7
D gene: TRBD1
V gene: TRBV18
clone size: -
CDR3 protein: CASSQPDRDPTYEQYF
CDR3 DNA: TGTGCCAGCTCCCAACCCGACAGGGACCCCACCTACGAGCAGTACTTC

J gene: TRBJ1-1
D gene: TRBD1
V gene: TRBV5-1
clone size: -
CDR3 protein: CASSWNRGNTEAFF
CDR3 DNA: TGCGCCAGCAGCTGGAACAGGGGGAACACTGAAGCTTTCTTT

J gene: TRBJ2-1
D gene: TRBD1
V gene: TRBV14
clone size: many
CDR3 protein: CASSQVQGATYNEQFF
CDR3 DNA: TGTGCCAGCAGCCAGGTCCAGGGGGCGACCTACAATGAGCAGTTCTTC

J gene: TRBJ2-2
D gene: -
V gene: TRBV12-3/TRBV12-4
clone size: -
CDR3 protein: CASIEIGPGELFF
CDR3 DNA: TGTGCCAGCATAGAGATAGGGCCCGGGGAGCTGTTTTTT

J gene: TRBJ2-5
D gene: -
V gene: TRBV29-1
clone size: -
CDR3 protein: CSAKDAIRREQYF
CDR3 DNA: TGCAGCGCTAAAGACGCGATCAGAAGGGAGCAGTACTTC

J gene: TRBJ1-6
D gene: TRBD1
V gene: TRBV4-2
clone size: medium-sized
CDR3 protein: CASSPGQGDSPLHF
CDR3 DNA: TGTGCCAGCAGCCCCGGACAGGGCGATTCACCCCTCCACTTT

J gene: TRBJ2-2
D gene: TRBD2
V gene: TRBV7-2
clone size: -
CDR3 protein: CASSGLATNTGELFF
CDR3 DNA: TGTGCCAGCAGCGGACTAGCGACGAACACCGGGGAGCTGTTTTTT

J gene: TRBJ2-7
D gene: -
V gene: TRBV6-1
clone size: -
CDR3 protein: CASRDPPQGRHEQYF
CDR3 DNA: TGTGCCAGCAGAGACCCCCCGCAGGGGAGACACGAGCAGTACTTC

J gene: TRBJ2-3
D gene: -
V gene: TRBV6-8
clone size: few
CDR3 protein: CASGNPTDTQYF
CDR3 DNA: TGTGCCAGCGGTAACCCCACAGATACGCAGTATTTT

J gene: TRBJ1-1
D gene: TRBD1
V gene: TRBV6-8
clone size: -
CDR3 protein: CASRSGTGGTEAFF
CDR3 DNA: TGTGCCAGCAGGTCCGGGACAGGGGGCACTGAAGCTTTCTTT

J gene: TRBJ2-1
D gene: TRBD2
V gene: TRBV5-4
clone size: medium-sized
CDR3 protein: CASNLPGGGLINEQFF
CDR3 DNA: TGTGCCAGCAACTTGCCCGGCGGGGGGCTGATCAATGAGCAGTTCTTC

J gene: TRBJ1-1
D gene: -
V gene: TRBV5-5
clone size: -
CDR3 protein: CASRPVGMNTEAFF
CDR3 DNA: TGTGCCAGCAGACCTGTCGGAATGAACACTGAAGCTTTCTTT

J gene: TRBJ2-7
D gene: -
V gene: TRBV28
clone size: -
CDR3 protein: CATGEEGALYEQYF
CDR3 DNA: TGTGCCACGGGAGAGGAGGGGGCTCTTTACGAGCAGTACTTC

J gene: TRBJ2-5
D gene: TRBD2
V gene: TRBV20-1
clone size: -
CDR3 protein: CSARNGGAGETQYF
CDR3 DNA: TGCAGTGCTAGAAACGGGGGGGCCGGAGAGACCCAGTACTTC

J gene: TRBJ2-3
D gene: -
V gene: TRBV15
clone size: -
CDR3 protein: CATSRDTDTQYF
CDR3 DNA: TGTGCCACCAGCAGAGACACAGATACGCAGTATTTT

J gene: TRBJ2-7
D gene: TRBD1
V gene: TRBV14
clone size: many
CDR3 protein: CASSQTRGQASYEQYF
CDR3 DNA: TGTGCCAGCAGCCAGACACGGGGACAGGCAAGCTACGAGCAGTACTTC

J gene: TRBJ2-2
D gene: -
V gene: TRBV5-4
clone size: -
CDR3 protein: CASSTFQGYTGELFF
CDR3 DNA: TGTGCCAGCAGCACCTTCCAGGGGTACACCGGGGAGCTGTTTTTT

J gene: TRBJ1-5
D gene: TRBD1
V gene: TRBV2
clone size: medium-sized
CDR3 protein: CASRELTGGGQPQHF
CDR3 DNA: TGTGCCAGCAGGGAACTTACAGGGGGAGGTCAGCCCCAGCATTTT

J gene: TRBJ2-7
D gene: TRBD1
V gene: TRBV3-1
clone size: -
CDR3 protein: CASSQTNRGILYEQYF
CDR3 DNA: TGTGCCAGCAGCCAGACAAACAGGGGTATCCTCTACGAGCAGTACTTC

J gene: TRBJ2-3
D gene: TRBD2
V gene: TRBV4-3
clone size: -
CDR3 protein: CASSSRLAGAASTDTQYF
CDR3 DNA: TGCGCCAGCAGCTCCCGACTAGCGGGGGCCGCTAGCACAGATACGCAGTATTTT

J gene: TRBJ2-4
D gene: TRBD2
V gene: TRBV10-3
clone size: -
CDR3 protein: CAISESSRGAPDIQYF
CDR3 DNA: TGTGCCATCAGTGAGTCGTCGCGGGGGGCGCCGGACATTCAGTACTTC

J gene: TRBJ2-7
D gene: -
V gene: TRBV9
clone size: -
CDR3 protein: CASSVGGSGYEQYF
CDR3 DNA: TGTGCCAGCAGCGTAGGGGGTAGCGGCTACGAGCAGTACTTC

J gene: TRBJ2-1
D gene: -
V gene: TRBV6-2/TRBV6-3
clone size: -
CDR3 protein: CASEGQGYNEQFF
CDR3 DNA: TGTGCCAGCGAGGGGCAGGGCTACAATGAGCAGTTCTTC

J gene: TRBJ2-7
D gene: -
V gene: TRBV16
clone size: many
CDR3 protein: CASSAVRGSASEQYF
CDR3 DNA: TGTGCCAGCAGCGCTGTCAGAGGGTCCGCCTCCGAGCAGTACTTC

J gene: TRBJ2-3
D gene: -
V gene: TRBV28
clone size: once
CDR3 protein: CASSRRSTDTQYF
CDR3 DNA: TGTGCCAGCAGCCGCCGGAGCACAGATACGCAGTATTTT

J gene: TRBJ2-5
D gene: -
V gene: TRBV9
clone size: -
CDR3 protein: CASSVGTTQETQYF
CDR3 DNA: TGTGCCAGCAGCGTAGGAACCACACAAGAGACCCAGTACTTC

J gene: TRBJ1-5
D gene: TRBD1
V gene: TRBV20-1
clone size: few
CDR3 protein: CSARIPGGDQPQHF
CDR3 DNA: TGCAGTGCTAGAATTCCAGGGGGGGATCAGCCCCAGCATTTT

J gene: TRBJ2-1
D gene: -
V gene: TRBV29-1
clone size: -
CDR3 protein: CSVPDTRRSYNEQFF
CDR3 DNA: TGCAGCGTTCCGGATACTAGACGATCCTACAATGAGCAGTTCTTC

J gene: TRBJ1-1
D gene: -
V gene: TRBV29-1
clone size: -
CDR3 protein: CSVPRGSNTEAFF
CDR3 DNA: TGCAGCGTCCCTAGGGGCAGCAACACTGAAGCTTTCTTT